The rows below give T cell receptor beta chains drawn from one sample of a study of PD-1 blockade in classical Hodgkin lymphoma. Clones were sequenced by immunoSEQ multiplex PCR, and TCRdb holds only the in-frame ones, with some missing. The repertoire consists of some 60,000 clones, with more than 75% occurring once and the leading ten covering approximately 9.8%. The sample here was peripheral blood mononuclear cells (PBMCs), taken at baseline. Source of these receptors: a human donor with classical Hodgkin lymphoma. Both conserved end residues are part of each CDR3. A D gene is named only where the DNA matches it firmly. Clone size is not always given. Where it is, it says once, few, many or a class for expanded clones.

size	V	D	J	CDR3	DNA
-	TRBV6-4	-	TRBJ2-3	CASSGESTDTQYF	TGTGCCAGCAGTGGGGAGTCCACAGATACGCAGTATTTT
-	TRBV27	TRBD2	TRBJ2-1	CASRLTGTSASSYNEQFF	TGTGCCAGCAGGCTGACCGGGACTAGCGCCAGCTCCTACAATGAGCAGTTCTTC
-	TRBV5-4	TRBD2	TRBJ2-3	CATTSGERDTQYF	TGTGCCACCACCAGCGGGGAGAGGGATACGCAGTATTTT
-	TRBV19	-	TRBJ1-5	CASSIKGNQPQHF	TGTGCCAGTAGTATAAAGGGTAATCAGCCCCAGCATTTT
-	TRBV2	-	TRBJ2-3	CASRKAGIALDTQYF	TGTGCCAGCAGGAAGGCCGGGATTGCCCTAGATACGCAGTATTTT
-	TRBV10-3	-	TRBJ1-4	CAISEKRGLNEKLFF	TGTGCCATCAGTGAGAAGAGAGGTCTAAATGAAAAACTGTTTTTT
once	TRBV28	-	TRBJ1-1	CASSLTGTEAFF	TGTGCCAGCAGTTTAACTGGGACGGAAGCTTTCTTT
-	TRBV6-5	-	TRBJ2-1	CASSSTVTFYNEQFF	TGTGCCAGCAGTTCGACAGTAACTTTCTACAATGAGCAGTTCTTC
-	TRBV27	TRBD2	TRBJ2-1	CASSLAAGGVEQFF	TGTGCCAGCAGTTTAGCAGCGGGGGGTGTTGAGCAGTTCTTC
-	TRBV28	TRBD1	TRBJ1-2	CASRKQGAGGFAGYTF	TGTGCCAGCAGAAAACAGGGGGCTGGGGGTTTTGCTGGCTACACCTTC
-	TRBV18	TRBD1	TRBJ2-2	CASDRGFANTGELFF	TGTGCCAGCGACAGGGGTTTTGCGAACACCGGGGAGCTGTTTTTT
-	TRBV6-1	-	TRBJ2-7	CASSAEGGRALSSYEQYF	TGTGCCAGCAGTGCCGAAGGTGGGCGCGCCTTAAGCTCCTACGAGCAGTACTTC
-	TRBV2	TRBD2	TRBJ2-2	CASSKSSGSTGELFF	TGTGCCAGCAGTAAGTCTAGCGGGAGCACCGGGGAGCTGTTTTTT
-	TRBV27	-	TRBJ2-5	CASSFGFLETQYF	TGTGCCAGCAGTTTTGGCTTTTTGGAGACCCAGTACTTC
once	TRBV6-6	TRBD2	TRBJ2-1	CASSYSRGGLFF	TGTGCCAGCAGTTACTCACGGGGGGGACTGTTCTTC
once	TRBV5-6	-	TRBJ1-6	CASSLATENSPLHF	TGTGCCAGCAGCTTGGCTACGGAGAATTCACCCCTCCACTTT
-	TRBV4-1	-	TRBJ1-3	CASSQDLLSKTGTIYF	TGCGCCAGCAGCCAAGATCTTCTCTCTAAAACGGGTACCATATATTTT
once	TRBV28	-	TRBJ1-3	CASSPSRTGIGNTIYF	TGTGCCAGCAGTCCCTCCCGGACCGGTATTGGAAACACCATATATTTT
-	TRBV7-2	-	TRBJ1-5	CASSLTAGQPQHF	TGTGCCAGCAGCTTAACGGCAGGGCAGCCCCAGCATTTT
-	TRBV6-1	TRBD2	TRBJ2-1	CASSEERGVWNEQFF	TGTGCCAGCAGTGAGGAGCGGGGGGTCTGGAATGAGCAGTTCTTC